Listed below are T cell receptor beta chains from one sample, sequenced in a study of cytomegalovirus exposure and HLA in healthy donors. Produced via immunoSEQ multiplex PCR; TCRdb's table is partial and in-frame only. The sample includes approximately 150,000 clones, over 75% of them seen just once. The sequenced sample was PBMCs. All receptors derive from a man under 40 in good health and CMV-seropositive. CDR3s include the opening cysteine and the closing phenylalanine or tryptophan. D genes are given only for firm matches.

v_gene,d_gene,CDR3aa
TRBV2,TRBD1,CASSRQGAIGYTF
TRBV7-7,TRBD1,CASSSYDRDSRTDTQYF
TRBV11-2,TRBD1,CASNLDRGDGYTF
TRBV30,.,CAWSSQGAGSYEQYF
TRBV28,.,CASSFGRVLFF
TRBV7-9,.,CASTNPGDPDEKLFF
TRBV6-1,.,CASTLTSIGTDTQYF
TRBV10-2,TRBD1,CASSDGTGVGTEAFF
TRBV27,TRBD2,CATRKTGTSFYEQYF
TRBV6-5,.,CASSLIGFTDTQYF
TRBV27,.,CASSLGRRQGSTGELFF
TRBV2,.,CARGGPYLEQYF
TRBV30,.,CAWGSPQGKLFF
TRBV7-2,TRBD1,CASSLAYRGQPNHEQFF
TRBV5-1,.,CASSLLVQGKSPLHF
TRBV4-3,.,CASSQDPLGDSPLHF
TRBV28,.,CATRFGDTEAFF
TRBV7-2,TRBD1,CASSLAGQFNSQPQHF
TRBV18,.,CASSPSSSRNTIYF
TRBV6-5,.,CASSYSDGGAYEQYF